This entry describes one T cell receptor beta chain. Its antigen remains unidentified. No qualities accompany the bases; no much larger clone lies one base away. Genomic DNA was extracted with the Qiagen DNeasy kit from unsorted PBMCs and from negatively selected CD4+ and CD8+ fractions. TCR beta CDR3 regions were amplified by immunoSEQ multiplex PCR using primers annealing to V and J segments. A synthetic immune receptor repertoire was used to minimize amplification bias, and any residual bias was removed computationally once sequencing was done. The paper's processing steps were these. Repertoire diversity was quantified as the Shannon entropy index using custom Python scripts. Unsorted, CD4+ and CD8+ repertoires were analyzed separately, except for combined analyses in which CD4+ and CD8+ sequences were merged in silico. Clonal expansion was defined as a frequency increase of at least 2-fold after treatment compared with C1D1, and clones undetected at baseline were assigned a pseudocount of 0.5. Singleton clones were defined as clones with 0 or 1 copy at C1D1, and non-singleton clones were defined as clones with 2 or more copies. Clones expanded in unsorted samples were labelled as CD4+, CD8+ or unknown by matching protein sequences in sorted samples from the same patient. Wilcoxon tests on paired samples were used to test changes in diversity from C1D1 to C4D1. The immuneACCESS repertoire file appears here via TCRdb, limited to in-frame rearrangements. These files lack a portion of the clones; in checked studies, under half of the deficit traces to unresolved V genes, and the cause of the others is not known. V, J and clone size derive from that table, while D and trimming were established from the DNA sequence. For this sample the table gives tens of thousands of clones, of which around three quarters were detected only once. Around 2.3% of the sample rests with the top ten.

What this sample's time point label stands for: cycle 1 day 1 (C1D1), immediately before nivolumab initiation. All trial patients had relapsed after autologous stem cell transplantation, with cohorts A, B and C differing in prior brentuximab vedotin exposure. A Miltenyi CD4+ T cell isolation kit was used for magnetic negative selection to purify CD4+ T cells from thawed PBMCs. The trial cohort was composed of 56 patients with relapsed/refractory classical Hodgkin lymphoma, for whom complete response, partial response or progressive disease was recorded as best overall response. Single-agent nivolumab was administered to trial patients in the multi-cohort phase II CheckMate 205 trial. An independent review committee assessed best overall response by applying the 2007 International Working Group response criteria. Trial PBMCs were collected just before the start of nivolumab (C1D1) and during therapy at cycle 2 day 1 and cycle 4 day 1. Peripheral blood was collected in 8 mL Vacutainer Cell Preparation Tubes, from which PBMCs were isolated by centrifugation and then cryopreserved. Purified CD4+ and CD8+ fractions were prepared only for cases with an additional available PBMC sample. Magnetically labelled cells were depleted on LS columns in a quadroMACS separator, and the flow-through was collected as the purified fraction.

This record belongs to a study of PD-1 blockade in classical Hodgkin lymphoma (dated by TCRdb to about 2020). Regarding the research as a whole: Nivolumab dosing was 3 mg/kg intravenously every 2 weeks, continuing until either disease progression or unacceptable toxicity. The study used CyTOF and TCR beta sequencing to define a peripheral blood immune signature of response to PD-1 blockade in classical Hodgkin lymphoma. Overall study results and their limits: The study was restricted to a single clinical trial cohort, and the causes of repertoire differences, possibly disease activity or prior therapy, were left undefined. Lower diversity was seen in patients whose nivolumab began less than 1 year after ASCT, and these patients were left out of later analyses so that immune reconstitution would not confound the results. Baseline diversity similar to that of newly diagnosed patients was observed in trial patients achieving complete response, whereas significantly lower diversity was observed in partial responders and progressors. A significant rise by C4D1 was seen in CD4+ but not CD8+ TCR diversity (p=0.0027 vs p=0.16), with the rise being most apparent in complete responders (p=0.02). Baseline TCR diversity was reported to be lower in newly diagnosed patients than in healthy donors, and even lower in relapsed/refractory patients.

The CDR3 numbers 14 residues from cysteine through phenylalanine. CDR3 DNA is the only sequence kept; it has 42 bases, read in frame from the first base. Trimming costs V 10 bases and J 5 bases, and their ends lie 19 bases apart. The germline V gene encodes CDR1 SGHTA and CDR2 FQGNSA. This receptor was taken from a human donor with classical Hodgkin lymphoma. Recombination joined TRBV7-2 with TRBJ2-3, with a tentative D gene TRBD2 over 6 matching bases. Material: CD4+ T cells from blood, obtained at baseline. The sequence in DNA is TGTGCCACCTTAGCGGTCGTGGGGAGAGATACGCAGTATTTT. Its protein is CATLAVVGRDTQYF. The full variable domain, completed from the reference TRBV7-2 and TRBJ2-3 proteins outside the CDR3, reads GAGVSQSPSNKVTEKGKDVELRCDPISGHTALYWYRQSLGQGLEFLIYFQGNSAPDKSGLPSDRFSAERTGGSVSTLTIQRTQQEDSAVYLCATLAVVGRDTQYFGPGTRLTVL.